Following are 27 T cell receptor beta chains from one sample sequenced in a study of shared clonotypes between healthy human individuals. This table comes from immunoSEQ multiplex PCR, and its TCRdb copy is limited to in-frame clones, with some not included. The table shows some 1 million clones, with around 74% occurring only once. Sequencing was performed on memory CD4+ T cells sorted from blood. Subset of the sample: CD45RA-negative fraction. These receptors came from a man between 18 and 35 years old in good health.

The chain combines TRBV7-8 with TRBJ1-1; TRBD1 agrees at 7 bases. Looked up from germline, CDR1 is SGHVS and CDR2 is FQNEAQ. V lost 3 bases to trimming and J lost 1 base; unmatched junction nucleotides: 2. This CDR3 contains 14 residues. The CDR3 loop is CASSFRTGNTEAFF. The CDR3 nucleotides read TGTGCCAGCAGCTTTCGGACAGGGAACACTGAAGCTTTCTTT.

The chain couples TRBV4-2 to TRBJ2-7; 11 bases match TRBD2. The CDR3 covers 15 residues. Germline lookup yields CDR1 LGHNA and CDR2 YNFKEQ. Trimming removed 2 bases from V and 5 bases from J; junction bases left unmatched: 5. The CDR3 sequence: CASSQTSGRVDEQYF. For the CDR3, the DNA is TGTGCCAGCAGCCAAACTAGCGGGAGAGTCGACGAGCAGTACTTC.

The V and J genes are TRBV11-2 and TRBJ2-7; 9 bases align to TRBD2. The CDR3 has 15 residues. The junction had 5 bases not matched to a gene; V was cut back by 5 bases and J by 0 bases. CDR1 is SGHAT and CDR2 is FQNNGV in the germline V gene. The CDR3 sequence: CASSTGLALSYEQYF. CDR3 nucleotides: TGTGCCAGCAGCACCGGACTAGCGCTCTCCTACGAGCAGTACTTC. Combining the CDR3 with reference TRBV11-2 and TRBJ2-7 gives the whole variable domain EAGVAQSPRYKIIEKRQSVAFWCNPISGHATLYWYQQILGQGPKLLIQFQNNGVVDDSQLPKDRFSAERLKGVDSTLKIQPAKLEDSAVYLCASSTGLALSYEQYFGPGTRLTVT.

The V call is TRBV5-5, the J call TRBJ2-7, with D possibly called TRBD1 or TRBD2 (5 bases each). Germline values: CDR1 SGHKS, CDR2 YYEKEE (reference sequence). Trimming shortened V by 2 bases and J by 2 bases, and 11 bases separated the two germline ends. This CDR3 has 14 amino acids. The CDR3 loop reads CASSFGSGPYEQYF. The CDR3 DNA reads TGTGCCAGCAGCTTTGGGTCGGGACCCTACGAGCAGTACTTC.

V gene TRBV7-2 combines with J gene TRBJ2-6; TRBD2 is a possible D gene (6 bases). This CDR3 spans 17 amino acids. Germline loops: CDR1 SGHTA, CDR2 FQGNSA. The V gene lost 2 bases and the J gene lost 3 bases, with 14 bases spanning the gap. CDR3: CASSLSITSFGANVLTF. The CDR3 nucleotides are TGTGCCAGCAGCTTATCCATCACTAGCTTTGGGGCCAACGTCCTGACTTTC.

This chain links TRBV28 with TRBJ2-3; a weak D match, TRBD2 (7 bases). V was clipped by 1 base and J by 2 bases, with 10 bases between them. The germline gives CDR1 MDHEN, CDR2 SYDVKM. This CDR3 contains 15 residues. The CDR3, as DNA: TGTGCCAGCAGTTTATACGGGGGGCTCACAGATACGCAGTATTTT. Translating gives CASSLYGGLTDTQYF.

This chain connects TRBV7-9 to TRBJ2-1; 12 bases line up with TRBD2. CDR1 and CDR2 from the germline V gene are SEHNR and FQNEAQ (reference sequence). V dropped 1 base and J dropped 9; count of bases not matched to a gene: 16. CDR3 size: 19 residues. The CDR3 is CASSLVSSGGAFLLGEQFF. CDR3 nucleotides: TGTGCCAGCAGCTTAGTCTCTAGCGGGGGGGCCTTTCTCCTCGGTGAGCAGTTCTTC.

The chain uses TRBV5-1 and TRBJ2-1; 12 bases align to TRBD2. Per the germline V gene, CDR1 is SGHRS and CDR2 is YFSETQ. CDR3 length equals 16 residues. J lost 2 bases, V lost 1 base, and 1 base had no gene match. The CDR3 region has the DNA TGCGCCAGCAGCTTGACTAGCGGGGGGACCTACAATGAGCAGTTCTTC. This sequence encodes CASSLTSGGTYNEQFF.

Here the CDR3 DNA reads TGTGCCTGCCTGGGAGCAGGGAATCAGCCCCAGCATTTT. Protein sequence: CACLGAGNQPQHF. The genes are TRBV28 and TRBJ1-5; tentative D call: TRBD1 (5 bases). Germline values: CDR1 MDHEN, CDR2 SYDVKM. CDR3 length: 13 residues. V dropped 11 bases and J dropped 4 bases, with 15 bases sitting between them. Combining the CDR3 with reference TRBV28 and TRBJ1-5 gives the whole variable domain DVKVTQSSRYLVKRTGEKVFLECVQDMDHENMFWYRQDPGLGLRLIYFSYDVKMKEKGDIPEGYSVSREKKERFSLILESASTNQTSMYLCACLGAGNQPQHFGDGTRLSIL.

The chain has TRBV6-1 and TRBJ2-7; D might be TRBD2 (5 bases). The CDR3 runs to 15 residues. In germline, CDR1 is MNHNS, CDR2 SASEGT. V was pared by 4 bases and J by 5 bases, with 18 bases between. CDR3 coding DNA: TGTGCCAGCAGTGTGGGGTCTCTGAGGGCAGACGAGCAGTACTTC. Its protein product is CASSVGSLRADEQYF.

The chain has TRBV15 and TRBJ2-2; TRBD2 matches at 9 bases. Unmatched junction bases numbered 6, after V lost 0 bases and J lost 4 bases. Germline-derived CDR1 and CDR2 are LNHNV and YYDKDF (reference sequence). The CDR3 consists of 17 residues. The CDR3 nucleotides read TGTGCCACCAGCAGAGATCTAGCGGGGCAATCCACCGGGGAGCTGTTTTTT. Amino acid sequence: CATSRDLAGQSTGELFF.

The chain has TRBV7-8 and TRBJ2-3; the D is unclear. CDR3 length: 13 amino acids. Trimming removed 1 base at V and 4 bases at J, with 6 bases between. In germline, CDR1 is SGHVS, CDR2 FQNEAQ. The CDR3 DNA reads TGTGCCAGCAGCTTAGAGGCCGCAGATACGCAGTATTTT. Translating it yields CASSLEAADTQYF.

This clone was counted ten times or more. The CDR3 nucleotides read TGTGCCAGCAGCTCCAGAGGACAGGGTGGGAACACCTTC. This encodes CASSSRGQGGNTF. This chain connects TRBV7-2 to TRBJ1-2; 8 bases are shared with TRBD1. V shed 4 bases, J shed 12 bases, and the junction held 10 bases outside the gene matches. Germline V gene lookup returns CDR1 SGHTA and CDR2 FQGNSA. The CDR3 length is 13 residues.

This chain links TRBV7-9 with TRBJ2-1, with 7 bases lining up with TRBD1. The J segment lost 3 bases and the V segment lost 5 bases, leaving 10 bases of the junction unmatched. Germline CDR1 SEHNR, CDR2 FQNEAQ (reference sequence). The CDR3 extends over 16 amino acids. The CDR3 DNA reads as TGTGCCAGCAGCGCCGACCCCGGGACAGACTACAATGAGCAGTTCTTC. The encoded protein is CASSADPGTDYNEQFF. Full variable domain (missing parts from reference TRBV7-9 and TRBJ2-1): DTGVSQNPRHKITKRGQNVTFRCDPISEHNRLYWYRQTLGQGPEFLTYFQNEAQLEKSRLLSDRFSAERPKGSFSTLEIQRTEQGDSAMYLCASSADPGTDYNEQFFGPGTRLTVL.

The V gene is TRBV28, the J gene TRBJ1-2; D is possibly TRBD1 (5 bases). The CDR3 has 13 amino acids. Deletions cut 6 bases from V and 3 bases from J, with 11 bases between. Germline V CDR1 and CDR2: MDHEN, SYDVKM. CDR3 nucleotide sequence: TGTGCCAGCAGGGCCGGGACGGACTATGGCTACACCTTC. Amino acid sequence: CASRAGTDYGYTF.

This clone was counted only a few times. The sample carries other DNA sequences with the same CDR3. The chain recombines TRBV19 with TRBJ1-5, with 7 bases identical to TRBD1. Trimming removed 6 bases from V and 2 bases from J; junction bases left unmatched: 4. Germline CDR1 reads LNHDA; CDR2 reads SQIVND (reference sequence). The CDR3 has 14 residues. The CDR3 reads CASSNTGGNQPQHF. CDR3 sequence (DNA): TGTGCCAGTAGCAATACAGGGGGCAATCAGCCCCAGCATTTT.

This clone was observed a handful of times. V and J are TRBV15 and TRBJ2-3, with D possibly TRBD1 on 5 matching bases. The germline V gene has CDR1 LNHNV and CDR2 YYDKDF (reference sequence). Trimming pared 3 bases from V and 0 bases from J, leaving 7 bases between. CDR3 length: 14 amino acids. CDR3 loop: CATSSGQSTDTQYF. CDR3 coding DNA: TGTGCCACCAGCAGCGGACAAAGCACAGATACGCAGTATTTT.

The chain employs TRBV18 and TRBJ1-3; D gene unclear. The CDR3 consists of 17 residues. CDR1 and CDR2 (germline): KGHSH, LQKENI. The germline V and J ends were trimmed by 6 bases and 0 bases, with 18 bases remaining between them. The CDR3 spells CASSRELEFRSGNTIYF. The CDR3 bases are TGTGCCAGCTCGCGAGAGTTGGAGTTTCGCTCTGGAAACACCATATATTTT.

The rearrangement uses TRBV7-8 and TRBJ1-1; D is possibly TRBD1 (5 bases). Trimming cost V 5 bases and J 7 bases, with 14 bases left between them. The CDR3 consists of 13 residues. CDR1 SGHVS and CDR2 FQNEAQ come from the germline V gene. CDR3 sequence reads: CASSPSVQGEAFF. The DNA for the CDR3 is TGTGCCAGCAGCCCCTCTGTGCAGGGTGAAGCTTTCTTT.

This clone showed up just a few times. The rearrangement uses TRBV10-3 and TRBJ1-2; TRBD1 aligns across 9 bases. The CDR3 loop spans 13 amino acids. Per germline, CDR1 ENHRY and CDR2 SYGVKD. Germline trimming cut 10 bases from V and 8 bases from J; bases unmatched to any gene: 11. CDR3 DNA sequence: TGTGCCACCACACAGGGACAGGGTGGCGGCTACACCTTC. This encodes CATTQGQGGGYTF.

The genes are TRBV5-1 and TRBJ1-1; D may be TRBD1 (6 bases). CDR1 SGHRS and CDR2 YFSETQ come from the germline V gene. This CDR3 spans 14 amino acids. Trimming stripped 5 bases from V and 8 bases from J, with 19 bases between. The chain's CDR3 is CASRGGLDRPEAFF. The CDR3 coding sequence is TGCGCCAGCAGGGGTGGGCTGGACAGACCCGAAGCTTTCTTT.

CDR3 sequence (DNA): TGTGCCAGCTTTCAAGACTCTGGGGCCAACGTCCTGACTTTC. Residues: CASFQDSGANVLTF. The rearrangement joins TRBV18 to TRBJ2-6; D is undetermined. Trimming stripped 7 bases from V and 0 bases from J, with 7 bases between. Germline CDR1 reads KGHSH; CDR2 reads LQKENI. This CDR3 comprises 14 residues.

This clone was seen once. This chain connects TRBV9 to TRBJ1-2; D ambiguous. CDR1 and CDR2 (germline): SGDLS, YYNGEE. The CDR3 length is 12 residues. Trimming stripped 6 bases from V and 4 bases from J, with 10 bases between. CDR3 in amino acids: CASNRESYGYTF. The DNA for the CDR3 is TGTGCCAGCAACCGGGAAAGCTATGGCTACACCTTC. The full variable domain, with the rest looked up from reference TRBV9 and TRBJ1-2, is DSGVTQTPKHLITATGQRVTLRCSPRSGDLSVYWYQQSLDQGLQFLIQYYNGEERAKGNILERFSAQQFPDLHSELNLSSLELGDSALYFCASNRESYGYTFGSGTRLTVV.

This sequence joins TRBV6-1 and TRBJ2-2; D may be TRBD1 (5 bases). The CDR3 covers 14 residues. Germline values: CDR1 MNHNS, CDR2 SASEGT. V lost 4 bases and J lost 5, with 11 bases in between. The CDR3 nucleotides are TGTGCCAGCAGTGGTGAAGGGGCGACCGGGGAGCTGTTTTTT. The encoded protein is CASSGEGATGELFF.

Worth noting for this clone: Since a much larger clone is just one base distant, this may be a read error. This sequence joins TRBV28 and TRBJ2-5; D gene unclear. Trimming shortened V by 3 bases and J by 2 bases, and 1 base separated the two germline ends. The CDR3 sequence is 11 residues long. Germline loops: CDR1 MDHEN, CDR2 SYDVKM. CDR3 DNA sequence: TGTGCCAGCAGTTTTCAAGAGACCCAGTACTTC. As protein: CASSFQETQYF.

A single count supports this clone. The chain links TRBV2 to TRBJ1-5; tentative D call: TRBD1 (5 bases). This CDR3 is built from 14 residues. V was cut by 6 bases and J by 7 bases, with 16 bases left in between. Germline CDR1 is SNHLY and CDR2 is FYNNEI. The CDR3 loop reads CASSRAGKGQPQHF. The CDR3 coding sequence is TGTGCCAGCAGCCGTGCAGGGAAGGGACAGCCCCAGCATTTT.

V gene TRBV6-5 combines with J gene TRBJ1-3; D is undetermined. Germline values: CDR1 MNHEY, CDR2 SVGAGI. V gave up 6 bases and J gave up 4 bases, with 7 bases separating them. The CDR3 contains 12 residues. CDR3 nucleotides: TGTGCCAGCAGAACGGGGGGAAACACCATATATTTT. Translating it yields CASRTGGNTIYF.